This T cell receptor (beta chain) appears in the sequencing data of a study of shared clonotypes between healthy human individuals. Study overall: Two women and a few men aged 18 to 49 made up the donors.

Using immunoSEQ multiplex PCR, the repertoire was profiled, and TCRdb retains in-frame clones only, with some absent. The table records roughly 760,000 clones, 74% of them present only once. Germline CDR1 reads MDHEN; CDR2 reads SYDVKM. V dropped 4 bases and J dropped 5 bases, with 14 bases sitting between them. This CDR3 has 15 amino acids. Details on this clone: Its antigen is not identified. The same CDR3 arises from other DNA sequences in this sample as well.

Study-wide results and limits: Unshared clonotypes carried lower generation probabilities than those common to all four donors. Clonotypes that were shared across a handful of donors made up 4% to 6% of naive CD4 clonotypes.

Researchers partitioned CD4+ cells into CD45RA+ naive and CD45RA-negative memory subsets. This chain joins TRBV28 and TRBJ1-4; TRBD1 is a possible D gene (5 bases). This sequence originates from a young woman in good health. Sequences were obtained from memory CD4+ T cells sorted from blood. Stated subset: CD45RA-negative fraction. This CDR3 is CASSSQGGSNEKLFF. The DNA of the CDR3 is TGTGCCAGCAGTTCCCAGGGAGGAAGCAATGAAAAACTGTTTTTT.